This note documents a single T cell receptor (beta chain) sequence. Here immunoSEQ multiplex PCR was the method, and the copy in TCRdb shows in-frame clones only, minus some. Among more than 300,000 clones listed, around 95% were seen once. Germline V lookup: CDR1 MNHNY, CDR2 SVGAGI (reference sequence). The ends lost 5 bases at V and 1 base at J; junction bases unmatched: 3. The CDR3 totals 14 residues. The sample comes from a study of shared T cell receptors in the human thymus. The chain couples TRBV6-6 to TRBJ1-1; TRBD1 matches at 8 bases. Sequencing was done on a sample of thymocytes. This TCR derives from a human donor. The CDR3 loop reads CASSIGQGNTEAFF. CDR3 in DNA: TGTGCCAGCAGTATCGGACAGGGGAACACTGAAGCTTTCTTT.